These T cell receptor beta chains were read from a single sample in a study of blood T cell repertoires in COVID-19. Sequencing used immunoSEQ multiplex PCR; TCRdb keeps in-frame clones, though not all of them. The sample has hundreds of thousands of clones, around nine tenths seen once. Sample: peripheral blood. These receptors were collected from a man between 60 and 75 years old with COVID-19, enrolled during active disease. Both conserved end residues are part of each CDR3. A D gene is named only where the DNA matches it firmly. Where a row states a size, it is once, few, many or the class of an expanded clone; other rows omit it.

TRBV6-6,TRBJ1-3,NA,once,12,TGTGCCAGCAGCCCGAACAGTGACACCATATATTTT,CASSPNSDTIYF
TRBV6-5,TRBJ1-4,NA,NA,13,TGTGCCAGCAGTCCCTTGAAAGCCGAAAAACTGTTTTTT,CASSPLKAEKLFF
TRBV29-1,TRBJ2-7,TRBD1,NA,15,TGCAGCGGGGTTGGTGGGACAGGGGGCACCTACGAGCAGTACTTC,CSGVGGTGGTYEQYF
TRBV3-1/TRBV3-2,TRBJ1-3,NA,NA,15,TGTGCCAGCAGCCTTAGCGGATCCTCTGGAAACACCATATATTTT,CASSLSGSSGNTIYF
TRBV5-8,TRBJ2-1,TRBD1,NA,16,TGTGCCAGCAGCCCCCGCGTCCCGGGACAGGGACTGGAGCAGTTCTTC,CASSPRVPGQGLEQFF
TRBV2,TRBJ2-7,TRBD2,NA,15,TGTGCCAGCAACTCTCTCACTACTAGCGGGAAAGGGCAGTACTTC,CASNSLTTSGKGQYF
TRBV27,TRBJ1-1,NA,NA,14,TGTGCCAGCGGGACCGCCGGGAGATGGACTGAAGCTTTCTTT,CASGTAGRWTEAFF
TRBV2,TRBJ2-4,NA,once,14,TGTGCCAGCAGTACTGCCCAAGCCAAAAACATTCAGTACTTC,CASSTAQAKNIQYF
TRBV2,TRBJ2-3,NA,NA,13,TGTGCCAGCAGTACATTGGGGGGAGATACGCAGTATTTT,CASSTLGGDTQYF
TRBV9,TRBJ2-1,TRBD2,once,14,TGTGCCAGCAGCCCCCGGGGGGCCTACAATGAGCAGTTCTTC,CASSPRGAYNEQFF
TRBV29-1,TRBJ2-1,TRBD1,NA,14,TGCAGCGGGGGGACAGGGGTCATTTACAATGAGCAGTTCTTC,CSGGTGVIYNEQFF
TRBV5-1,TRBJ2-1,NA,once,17,TGCGCCAGCAGCCCCGTCCCCCCGGGGTCAACCTACAATGAGCAGTTCTTC,CASSPVPPGSTYNEQFF
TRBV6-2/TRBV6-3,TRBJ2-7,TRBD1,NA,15,TGTGCCAGCAGTTATGATGCCAGGGGGTCTTACGAGCAGTACTTC,CASSYDARGSYEQYF
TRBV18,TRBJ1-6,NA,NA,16,TGTGCCAGCTCACCACGGACAGAAGTGAATAATTCACCCCTCCACTTT,CASSPRTEVNNSPLHF
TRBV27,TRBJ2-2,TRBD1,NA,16,TGTGCCAGCAGTTTATTGGTAGGGGGCGTCACCGGGGAGCTGTTTTTT,CASSLLVGGVTGELFF
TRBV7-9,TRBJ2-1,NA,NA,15,TGTGCCAGCAGCCCCGGGAGTGGGGCTTACAATGAGCAGTTCTTC,CASSPGSGAYNEQFF
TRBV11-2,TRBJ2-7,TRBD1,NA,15,TGTGCCAGCAGCTTGATCTCGACAGGGACCTACGAGCAGTACTTC,CASSLISTGTYEQYF
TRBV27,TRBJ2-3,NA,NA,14,TGTGCCAGCAGTTTCGGACAGAATCCTAAAACGCAGTATTTT,CASSFGQNPKTQYF
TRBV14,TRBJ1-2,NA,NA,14,TGTGCCAGCAGCCAAGTATGGGGGCACGGGGGCTACACCTTC,CASSQVWGHGGYTF
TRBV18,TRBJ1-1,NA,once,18,TGTGCCAGCTCACTGCAAAAAGGTCTAAGGGGGGGAAGAATTGAAGCTTTCTTT,CASSLQKGLRGGRIEAFF
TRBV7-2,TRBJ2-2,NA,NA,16,TGTGCCAGCAGCTCCCGCGGAGGGGATATTGCCGGGGAGCTGTTTTTT,CASSSRGGDIAGELFF
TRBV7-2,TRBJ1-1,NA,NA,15,TGTGCCAGCAGCTTAGACAGCAACATGAACACTGAAGCTTTCTTT,CASSLDSNMNTEAFF
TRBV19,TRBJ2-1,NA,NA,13,TGTGCCACCAAAAGGAGCTCCTACAATGAGCAGTTCTTC,CATKRSSYNEQFF
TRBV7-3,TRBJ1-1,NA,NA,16,TGTGCCAGCAGCTTCGTCCAGGGGAGAGTTGCCACTGAAGCTTTCTTT,CASSFVQGRVATEAFF
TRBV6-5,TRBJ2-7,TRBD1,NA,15,TGTGCCAGCAGGGCCGACAGGGGGCGCACATACGAGCAGTACTTC,CASRADRGRTYEQYF
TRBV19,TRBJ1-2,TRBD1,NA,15,TGTGCCAGTAGTCCGAGGGTCACAGGGGGCTATGGCTACACCTTC,CASSPRVTGGYGYTF
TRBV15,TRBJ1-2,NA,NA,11,TGTGCCACCAGCAGATCTGGCGGCTACACCTTC,CATSRSGGYTF
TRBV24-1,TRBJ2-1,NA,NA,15,TGTGCCACCAGTGTCGGCGGTGACGATAACAATGAGCAGTTCTTC,CATSVGGDDNNEQFF
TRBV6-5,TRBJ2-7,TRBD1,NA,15,TGTGCCAGCATCCCAAACCGGGACAGGTTCTACGAGCAGTACTTC,CASIPNRDRFYEQYF
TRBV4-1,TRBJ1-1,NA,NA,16,TGCGCCAGCAGCCAAGCTGACAGGCTCCGAACAACTGAAGCTTTCTTT,CASSQADRLRTTEAFF
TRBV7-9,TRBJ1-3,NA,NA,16,TGTGCCAGCAGCTTAGTGTTGAGGAGCTCTGGAAACACCATATATTTT,CASSLVLRSSGNTIYF
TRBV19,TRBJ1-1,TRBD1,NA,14,TGTGCCAGTAGAACGGGACAGGCGAACACTGAAGCTTTCTTT,CASRTGQANTEAFF
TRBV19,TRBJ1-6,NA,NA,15,TGTGCCTCCCGATCGGAGTCCTCCTATAATTCACCCCTCCACTTT,CASRSESSYNSPLHF
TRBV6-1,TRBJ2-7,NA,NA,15,TGTGCCAGCAGTGAAAGGGGTTCCCTCTCCTACGAGCAGTACTTC,CASSERGSLSYEQYF
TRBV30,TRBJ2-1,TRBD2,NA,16,TGTGCCTGGGTCGTTACGGGGGGAAGCTCCTACAATGAGCAGTTCTTC,CAWVVTGGSSYNEQFF
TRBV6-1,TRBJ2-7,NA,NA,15,TGTGCCAGCAGTGAAGGGACAGCTTCATCCTACGAGCAGTACTTC,CASSEGTASSYEQYF
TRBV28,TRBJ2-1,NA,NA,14,TGTGCCAGCAGGACAAGGGGCCCGAACAATGAGCAGTTCTTC,CASRTRGPNNEQFF
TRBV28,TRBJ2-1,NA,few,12,TGTGCCAGCAGTTCCTCCGGGCCACTAGAGTTCTTC,CASSSSGPLEFF
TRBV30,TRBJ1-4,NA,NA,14,TGTGCCTGGAGTGTACTAAGGACTAATGAAAAACTGTTTTTT,CAWSVLRTNEKLFF
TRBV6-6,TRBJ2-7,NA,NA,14,TGTGCCAGCAGTTACGGCAGGCGGGCCTACGAGCAGTACTTC,CASSYGRRAYEQYF
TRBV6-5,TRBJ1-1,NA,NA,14,TGTGCCAGCAGTTACTCGACGAGGGAATCTGAAGCTTTCTTT,CASSYSTRESEAFF
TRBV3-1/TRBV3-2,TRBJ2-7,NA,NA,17,TGTGCCAGCAGCCAAGACGTGTCGGGACTCGCACCCTACGAGCAGTACTTC,CASSQDVSGLAPYEQYF
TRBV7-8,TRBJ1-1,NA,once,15,TGTGCCAGCAGCTTATTAGCCAGGGCGCCCACTGAAGCTTTCTTT,CASSLLARAPTEAFF
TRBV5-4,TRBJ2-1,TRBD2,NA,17,TGTGCCAGCAGTCCATCTAGCGGGACTCACTGGGGGAATGAGCAGTTCTTC,CASSPSSGTHWGNEQFF
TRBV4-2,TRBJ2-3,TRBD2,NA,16,TGTGCCAGCAGCCAAGGGACTAGCGGGAGTCCAGATACGCAGTATTTT,CASSQGTSGSPDTQYF
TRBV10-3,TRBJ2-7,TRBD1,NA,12,TGTGCCCTGTCCGGGACAGGGGCCGAGCAGTACTTC,CALSGTGAEQYF
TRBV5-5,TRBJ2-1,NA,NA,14,TGTGCCAGCAGCCCGGCTTCAGGGTACAATGAGCAGTTCTTC,CASSPASGYNEQFF
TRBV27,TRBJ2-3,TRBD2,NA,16,TGTGCCAGCAGTTTATGGGTTAGCGGGTCTACAGATACGCAGTATTTT,CASSLWVSGSTDTQYF
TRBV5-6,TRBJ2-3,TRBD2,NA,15,TGTGCCAGCAGCTTGGGGCTAGCGGGGGCAGATACGCAGTATTTT,CASSLGLAGADTQYF